The clone carrying this T cell receptor (beta chain) has only a few counts. The antigen remains undetermined. Via MiXCR, TCRdb re-called the 5' RACE reads, giving one row per CDR3 protein. The repertoire holds some 320,000 distinct CDR3 sequences, over 9% seen once, with just over 7% in the top ten. These data belong to a study of identical twins. Overall study findings and caveats: Sequences that were out-of-frame, alpha and twin-shared displayed an excess of low generation probability.

The sample also formed part of further work on yellow fever vaccine responses in identical twins.

The source material was CD8+ T cells sorted from blood. This receptor was taken from a woman under 30 in good health.

Here the CDR3 DNA reads TGTGCCAGCAGTCCTCAGACTAGCGGGAGTTCCCGCTCTGGGGCCAACGTCCTGACTTTC. Its translation: CASSPQTSGSSRSGANVLTF. The chain employs TRBV28 and TRBJ2-6; 12 positions match TRBD2. V lost 5 bases, J lost 0 bases, and 11 bases stayed unmatched. The CDR3 covers 20 residues. Germline V CDR1 and CDR2: MDHEN, SYDVKM.